Here is one T cell receptor beta chain with its context. Its antigen specificity is not known. It has no much larger one-base neighbor in the sample; base qualities were not kept. This entry belongs to a study of control samples from healthy donors and cancer patients (dated by TCRdb to the early 2020s). There are 15 amino acids in the CDR3, from cysteine to phenylalanine inclusive. Left in the record is the CDR3 DNA by itself, 45 bases read in frame from the first base. According to the germline V gene (reference sequence), CDR1 reads LGHDT and CDR2 reads YNNKEL. V and J are truncated by 5 bases and 5 bases respectively, leaving an intervening sequence of 18 bases. Libraries were made using the immunoSEQ multiplex PCR assay. TCRdb carries this immuneACCESS record with in-frame sequences only. Its versions omit some clonotypes, under half of them owing to an unresolved V gene in the studies checked, with the rest unexplained. The sample has 95,000 to 150,000 clones on record, 70% to 90% of them singletons. About 2.9% of the sample belongs to the ten largest clones.

The V and J genes are TRBV3-1 (or the pseudogene TRBV3-2) and TRBJ1-1; there is no confident call for the D gene. The receptor was isolated from a man aged 60 to 75 in good health. Sequenced: blood. The nucleotide sequence reads as follows: TGTGCCAGCAGCTTTGACCCCAAAGGTTTGACTGAAGCTTTCTTT. It encodes CASSFDPKGLTEAFF.